Reported below is one T cell receptor (beta chain). Through a sample-barcoded 5' primer and a J-beta primer mix, a second PCR was run for roughly 7 to 11 cycles. MiXCR was run by TCRdb on the 5' RACE reads, yielding one entry per CDR3 protein. The sample carries more than 600,000 distinct CDR3 sequences, approximately 25% recorded once. These data come from a study of blood T cells in healthy people across ages. V lost 0 bases and J 1 base, leaving 6 bases between the germline ends. Germline V gene sequence: CDR1 LGHNA, CDR2 YSLEER. CDR3 length: 15 amino acids. These same records also appear under a second study, on T cells of mothers and their children.

The receptor comes from a boy between 10 and 17 years old in good health. This chain joins TRBV4-3 and TRBJ2-2; the D is unclear. Sequences were obtained from blood. The CDR3 sequence: CASSQEDRNTGELFF. CDR3 nucleotides: TGCGCCAGCAGCCAAGAGGATAGGAACACCGGGGAGCTGTTTTTT.